This T cell receptor (beta chain) was profiled in a study of beta chain features in type 1 diabetes. The investigators reverse transcribed all of the isolated RNA, so they sequenced expressed TCRB transcripts. Measured with immunoSEQ multiplex PCR; TCRdb has only the in-frame clones, and not every one. Of fewer than 200,000 clones listed, approximately 8.1% were seen once; the top ten hold about 0.6%. This clone showed up just a few times. The antigen is undetermined. Study-level points and caveats: Insertions were fewer and deletions more numerous at VDJ junctions in type 1 diabetes patients. In every one of the four CD4+ subsets, TCRB CDR3s were moderately but significantly shorter in Type 1 diabetes patients.

CDR3 size: 17 residues. The V and J ends lost 0 bases and 5 bases, in that order; junction bases with no gene match: 7. From germline, CDR1 is LGHNA and CDR2 YNFKEQ. The sequence was collected from a man between 18 and 35 years old in good health. The chain recombines TRBV4-2 with TRBJ2-2; 9 bases map to TRBD1. Sequences were obtained from central memory CD4+ T cells from blood. DNA for the CDR3: TGTGCCAGCAGCCAAGATCAGGGGACAGGGCATACCGGGGAGCTGTTTTTT. It is translated as CASSQDQGTGHTGELFF.